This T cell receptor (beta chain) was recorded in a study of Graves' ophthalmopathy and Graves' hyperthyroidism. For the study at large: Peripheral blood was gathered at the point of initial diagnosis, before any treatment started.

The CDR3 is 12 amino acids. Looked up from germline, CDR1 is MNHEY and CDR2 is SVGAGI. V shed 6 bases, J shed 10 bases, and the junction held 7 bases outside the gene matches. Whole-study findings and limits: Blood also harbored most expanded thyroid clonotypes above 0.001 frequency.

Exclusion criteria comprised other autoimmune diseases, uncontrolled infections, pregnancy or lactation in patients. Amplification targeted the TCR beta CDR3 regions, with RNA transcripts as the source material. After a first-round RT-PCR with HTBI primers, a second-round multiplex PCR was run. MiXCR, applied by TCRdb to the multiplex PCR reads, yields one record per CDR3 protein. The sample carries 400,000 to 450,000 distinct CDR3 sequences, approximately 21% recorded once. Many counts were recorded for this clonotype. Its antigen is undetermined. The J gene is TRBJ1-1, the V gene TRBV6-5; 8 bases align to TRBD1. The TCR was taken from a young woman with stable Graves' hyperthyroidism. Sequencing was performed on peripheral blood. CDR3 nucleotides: TGTGCCAGCAGCCTGACAGGGGCGGCAGCTTTCTTT. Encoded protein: CASSLTGAAAFF.